The 26 T cell receptor beta chains in this list originate from one sample, sequenced in a study of technical replicates of blood from several donors. Repertoires were generated with immunoSEQ multiplex PCR, while TCRdb's copy carries only in-frame clones and drops some. The table records about 80,000 clones, 90% to 95% of them present only once. Material for sequencing was T cells isolated from PBMCs. Source of these receptors: a human donor in good health.

J is TRBJ2-1 and V is TRBV5-1, with 8 bases lining up with TRBD1. Trimming cost V 2 bases and J 10 bases; bases outside gene matches: 5. Germline V gene data show CDR1 as SGHRS and CDR2 as YFSETQ. The CDR3 loop spans 13 amino acids. The CDR3 sequence: CASSLGQGQEQFF. The CDR3 DNA reads as TGCGCCAGCAGCTTAGGACAGGGACAGGAGCAGTTCTTC.

The chain couples TRBV9 to TRBJ1-2; TRBD1 is a possible D gene (6 bases). V lost 1 base and J lost 2, with 21 bases in between. Germline assignment: CDR1 SGDLS and CDR2 YYNGEE. The CDR3 covers 18 residues. This CDR3 is CASSVTGQPGAANYGYTF. The CDR3, as DNA: TGTGCCAGCAGCGTAACGGGGCAGCCAGGGGCGGCGAACTATGGCTACACCTTC. The variable domain in full, with the rest retrieved from reference TRBV9 and TRBJ1-2, is DSGVTQTPKHLITATGQRVTLRCSPRSGDLSVYWYQQSLDQGLQFLIQYYNGEERAKGNILERFSAQQFPDLHSELNLSSLELGDSALYFCASSVTGQPGAANYGYTFGSGTRLTVV.

V gene TRBV5-1 combines with J gene TRBJ2-2, with 9 bases fitting TRBD1. Trimming removed 5 bases from V and 7 bases from J; junction bases left unmatched: 6. The CDR3 totals 14 residues. The germline V gene has CDR1 SGHRS and CDR2 YFSETQ. CDR3 protein: CASSPDRGVGELFF. CDR3 nucleotides: TGCGCCAGCAGTCCAGACAGGGGGGTCGGGGAGCTGTTTTTT.

V usage is TRBV28 and J usage is TRBJ2-7; unclear D gene. The V gene's germline CDR1 is MDHEN and CDR2 SYDVKM. V lost 5 bases to trimming and J lost 0 bases, with 5 bases between them. The CDR3 is made up of 12 amino acids. In DNA, the CDR3 is TGTGCCAGCAGTCATAGCTCCTACGAGCAGTACTTC. Amino acid sequence: CASSHSSYEQYF.

The chain joins TRBV28 to TRBJ2-2, with D maybe TRBD1 (5 bases). Trimming shortened V by 2 bases and J by 2 bases, and 6 bases separated the two germline ends. The germline V gene encodes CDR1 MDHEN and CDR2 SYDVKM. This CDR3 has 14 residues. The CDR3 DNA follows: TGTGCCAGCAGTTTACAGGGAAACACCGGGGAGCTGTTTTTT. It codes for CASSLQGNTGELFF. The full variable domain, in which reference TRBV28 and TRBJ2-2 provide the parts outside the CDR3, is DVKVTQSSRYLVKRTGEKVFLECVQDMDHENMFWYRQDPGLGLRLIYFSYDVKMKEKGDIPEGYSVSREKKERFSLILESASTNQTSMYLCASSLQGNTGELFFGEGSRLTVL.

This rearrangement joins TRBV11-2 to TRBJ1-2, with 7 bases matching TRBD1. Germline CDR1 and CDR2: SGHAT and FQNNGV. Germline trimming cut 5 bases from V and 8 bases from J; bases unmatched to any gene: 11. The CDR3 length is 14 residues. CDR3: CASSPGDRSVGYTF. Here the CDR3 DNA reads TGTGCCAGCAGCCCAGGGGACAGATCAGTCGGCTACACCTTC. Drawing the rest from reference TRBV11-2 and TRBJ1-2, the complete variable domain is EAGVAQSPRYKIIEKRQSVAFWCNPISGHATLYWYQQILGQGPKLLIQFQNNGVVDDSQLPKDRFSAERLKGVDSTLKIQPAKLEDSAVYLCASSPGDRSVGYTFGSGTRLTVV.

This chain joins TRBV11-2 and TRBJ2-1; TRBD2 is a possible D gene (6 bases). This CDR3 comprises 16 residues. Germline V gene sequence: CDR1 SGHAT, CDR2 FQNNGV. V lost 3 bases and J lost 4, with 16 bases in between. Here the CDR3 DNA reads TGTGCCAGCAGCTTGGACACTAGCCAGGTATACAATGAGCAGTTCTTC. Protein product: CASSLDTSQVYNEQFF.

The rearrangement uses TRBV28 and TRBJ1-2; no firm D call. The CDR3 sequence is 13 residues long. V was cut by 2 bases and J by 4 bases, with 8 bases left in between. Germline V CDR1 and CDR2: MDHEN, SYDVKM. The CDR3 sequence: CASSLGGIYGYTF. CDR3 bases: TGTGCCAGCAGTTTAGGAGGGATCTATGGCTACACCTTC.

The chain is built from TRBV4-1 and TRBJ2-2; D call uncertain. V shed 1 base and J shed 6 bases, with 6 bases lying between them. This CDR3 spans 13 amino acids. The germline V gene encodes CDR1 MGHRA and CDR2 YSYEKL. CDR3 nucleotides: TGCGCCAGCAGCCAAGGTGGCCCCGGGGAGCTGTTTTTT. Translated: CASSQGGPGELFF.

This chain joins TRBV7-2 and TRBJ1-1; no definite D call. Looked up from germline, CDR1 is SGHTA and CDR2 is FQGNSA. This CDR3 region has 13 residues. V lost 2 bases, J lost 7 bases, and 11 bases lay in between. The DNA for the CDR3 is TGTGCCAGCAGCTTATATATCGGGAGTGAAGCTTTCTTT. Amino acid sequence: CASSLYIGSEAFF.

This clone has a single count. J is TRBJ2-3 and V is TRBV11-2, with TRBD1 matching 9 bases. Germline V lookup: CDR1 SGHAT, CDR2 FQNNGV. V lost 3 bases to trimming and J lost 5 bases; unmatched junction nucleotides: 6. The CDR3 is 15 residues long. The CDR3 DNA follows: TGTGCCAGCAGCTTCCGGGACAGGGAGTTAGATACGCAGTATTTT. Encoded protein: CASSFRDRELDTQYF.

The table lists this clone with a few counts. The CDR3 here is CASSGRDRGTGELFF. The DNA for the CDR3 is TGTGCCAGCAGCGGCCGGGACAGGGGCACCGGGGAGCTGTTTTTT. The rearrangement links TRBV21-1 to TRBJ2-2; TRBD1, the table's D call, lacks a check against the DNA. TRBV21-1 corresponds to a pseudogene. The CDR3 contains 15 residues.

The chain links TRBV28 to TRBJ1-2; unclear D gene. Germline assignment: CDR1 MDHEN and CDR2 SYDVKM. This CDR3 has 14 amino acids. V shed 5 bases and J shed 7 bases, with 17 bases lying between them. CDR3 sequence: CASSPPSGRLGYTF. The CDR3 DNA is TGTGCCAGCAGTCCCCCGTCGGGGAGGCTTGGCTACACCTTC.

The chain uses TRBV6-8 and TRBJ1-1; 9 nucleotides line up with TRBD1. Per germline, CDR1 MNHGY and CDR2 SAAAGT. V lost 3 bases, J lost 1 base, and 6 bases stayed unmatched. The CDR3 contains 16 residues. The CDR3 sequence is CASSYVPTGGNTEAFF. For the CDR3, the DNA is TGTGCCAGCAGTTATGTCCCGACAGGGGGGAACACTGAAGCTTTCTTT.

The rearrangement uses TRBV2 and TRBJ1-2, with 9 bases identical to TRBD1. The CDR3 extends over 13 amino acids. Germline CDR1 SNHLY, CDR2 FYNNEI. Trimming cost V 3 bases and J 4 bases; bases outside gene matches: 0. CDR3 in DNA: TGTGCCAGCAGTGAGACAGGGGGCTATGGCTACACCTTC. Its translation: CASSETGGYGYTF.

CDR3 coding DNA: TGTGCCAGCAGCCTCTGGACAGGGGGCGCAGCTCTGGCTTTCTTT. This gives the protein CASSLWTGGAALAFF. The chain carries TRBV14 and TRBJ1-1, with 11 bases fitting TRBD1. Germline lookup yields CDR1 SGHDN and CDR2 FVKESK. CDR3 length equals 15 residues. Losses at the gene ends were 4 bases for V and 11 bases for J; bases not matched to a gene: 12.

The chain carries TRBV6-5 and TRBJ2-3, with D perhaps TRBD1 (6 bases). This CDR3 has 15 amino acids. V shed 2 bases and J shed 3 bases, with 12 bases lying between them. The germline gives CDR1 MNHEY, CDR2 SVGAGI. CDR3 region: CASSYRQDGTDTQYF. The CDR3 coding sequence is TGTGCCAGCAGTTACCGACAGGATGGTACAGATACGCAGTATTTT.

CDR3 bases: TGTGCCACCAGCAGAATGGACAGCTTTAATGAAAAACTGTTTTTT. Amino acids: CATSRMDSFNEKLFF. The rearrangement uses TRBV15 and TRBJ1-4; D might be TRBD1 (6 bases). In germline, CDR1 is LNHNV, CDR2 YYDKDF (reference sequence). The CDR3 covers 15 residues. Trimming took 2 bases from V and 4 from J, leaving 11 bases between them.

CDR3 sequence (DNA): TGTGCCAGCAGCTACGTAGGGGCGCGCAGCAATCAGCCCCAGCATTTT. Translating it yields CASSYVGARSNQPQHF. The V gene is TRBV7-2, the J gene TRBJ1-5; weak D call: TRBD1 (5 bases). The V and J ends lost 4 bases and 1 base respectively, with 14 bases between them. The length of the CDR3 is 16 residues. Germline V gives CDR1 SGHTA, CDR2 FQGNSA.

The chain uses TRBV10-3 and TRBJ2-2; TRBD2 aligns across 12 bases. The ends lost 0 bases at V and 1 base at J; junction bases unmatched: 0. In germline, CDR1 is ENHRY, CDR2 SYGVKD. The CDR3 has 17 amino acids. The CDR3 DNA follows: TGTGCCATCAGTGAGTCGGGACTAGCGGGGAACACCGGGGAGCTGTTTTTT. Amino acid sequence: CAISESGLAGNTGELFF.

The chain is built from TRBV7-9 and TRBJ2-2; unclear D gene. This CDR3 has 14 residues. Germline V gene data show CDR1 as SEHNR and CDR2 as FQNEAQ (reference sequence). V lost 2 bases, J lost 1 base, and 5 bases lay in between. The CDR3 is CASSLTGNTGELFF. CDR3 nucleotide sequence: TGTGCCAGCAGCTTAACGGGGAACACCGGGGAGCTGTTTTTT.

Turning to this clone: Other DNA sequences in the sample encode the same CDR3. The chain joins TRBV27 to TRBJ1-5; 7 bases fit TRBD1. This CDR3 has 14 residues. V lost 5 bases, J lost 2 bases, and 3 bases stayed unmatched. Germline V gene lookup returns CDR1 MNHEY and CDR2 SMNVEV (reference sequence). CDR3 residues: CASSLGQGNQPQHF. As DNA, the CDR3 is TGTGCCAGCAGTCTTGGACAGGGCAATCAGCCCCAGCATTTT.

This rearrangement joins TRBV19 to TRBJ1-5; D unclear. CDR1 and CDR2 from the germline V gene are LNHDA and SQIVND (reference sequence). V was trimmed by 3 bases and J by 6 bases, leaving 15 bases between them. The CDR3 length is 15 residues. The CDR3: CASSIYGVLSQPQHF. As DNA, the CDR3 is TGTGCCAGTAGTATTTACGGAGTCCTCAGTCAGCCCCAGCATTTT.

DNA of the CDR3: TGTGCCAGTAGACGGGGTAGCAATGCCCCTCCCTACGAGCAGTACTTC. Translated, it gives CASRRGSNAPPYEQYF. The chain has TRBV19 and TRBJ2-7; maybe TRBD2 (5 bases). The V gene's germline CDR1 is LNHDA and CDR2 SQIVND (reference sequence). V was cut by 6 bases and J by 2 bases, with 20 bases left in between. The CDR3 is 16 amino acids. The whole variable domain, filled in from reference TRBV19 and TRBJ2-7, reads DGGITQSPKYLFRKEGQNVTLSCEQNLNHDAMYWYRQDPGQGLRLIYYSQIVNDFQKGDIAEGYSVSREKKESFPLTVTSAQKNPTAFYLCASRRGSNAPPYEQYFGPGTRLTVT.

The chain combines TRBV19 with TRBJ1-1, with 8 bases that match TRBD1. CDR1 LNHDA and CDR2 SQIVND come from the germline V gene (reference sequence). The junction had 4 bases not matched to a gene; V was cut back by 3 bases and J by 4 bases. The CDR3 spans 14 residues. The CDR3 DNA reads as TGTGCCAGTAGTATCCGACAGGGGCGCACTGAAGCTTTCTTT. Encoded protein: CASSIRQGRTEAFF.

The V call is TRBV30, the J call TRBJ1-4; D unclear. The CDR3 runs to 11 residues. The germline V gene encodes CDR1 GTSNPN and CDR2 SVGIG (reference sequence). With 2 bases removed from V and 7 bases from J, the gap between germline ends came to 5 bases. CDR3 protein: CAWSSLEKLFF. CDR3 nucleotides: TGTGCCTGGAGTTCCCTTGAAAAACTGTTTTTT.